This is a list of T cell receptor beta chains from one sample in a study of PD-1 blockade in classical Hodgkin lymphoma. Sequencing used immunoSEQ multiplex PCR; TCRdb keeps in-frame clones, though not all of them. The sample has 25,000 to 35,000 clones, roughly four fifths seen once. The sample consisted of CD4+ T cells from blood, taken before the fourth cycle of nivolumab. Source of these receptors: a human donor with classical Hodgkin lymphoma. CDR3s include the opening cysteine and the closing phenylalanine or tryptophan. The D gene is left open where the match is weak. Some rows mark clone size as missing; the rest say once, few, many or name a class of expanded clone.

V gene	clone size	J gene	D gene	CDR3 protein	CDR3 DNA
TRBV10-1	-	TRBJ1-6	-	CASSEIKTRSPRGPPYNSPLHF	TGCGCCAGCAGTGAGATAAAGACGCGCTCTCCGAGGGGCCCACCTTATAATTCACCCCTCCACTTT
TRBV11-2	-	TRBJ1-2	-	CASSLGSGVSNYGYTF	TGTGCCAGCAGCTTAGGGTCCGGGGTATCAAACTATGGCTACACCTTC
TRBV7-9	-	TRBJ1-5	-	CASVDTDSNQPQHF	TGTGCCAGCGTTGACACTGATAGCAATCAGCCCCAGCATTTT
TRBV4-3	-	TRBJ2-6	TRBD2	CASSQKTPAGAVGANVLTF	TGCGCCAGCAGCCAAAAAACTCCAGCGGGAGCGGTTGGGGCCAACGTCCTGACTTTC
TRBV6-6	-	TRBJ1-5	-	CASSYRELDQPQHF	TGTGCCAGCAGTTACAGGGAGCTTGATCAGCCCCAGCATTTT
TRBV19	-	TRBJ1-5	-	CASSRTEYQPQHF	TGTGCCAGTAGTCGGACGGAATATCAGCCCCAGCATTTT
TRBV15	-	TRBJ2-3	-	CATSRDLDWPDF	TGTGCCACCAGCAGAGATTTGGACTGGCCGGATTTT
TRBV18	-	TRBJ1-1	-	CASSPDRQTEAFF	TGTGCCAGCTCACCAGATCGACAGACTGAAGCTTTCTTT
TRBV29-1	-	TRBJ2-7	-	CSVALGVYEQYF	TGCAGCGTTGCTTTGGGGGTTTACGAGCAGTACTTC
TRBV10-3	-	TRBJ2-7	TRBD2	CAITRDYRYEQYF	TGTGCCATCACCAGGGACTACCGCTACGAGCAGTACTTC
TRBV18	-	TRBJ1-5	-	CASSPSGRGIQPQHF	TGTGCCAGCTCACCTTCGGGCAGGGGTATTCAGCCCCAGCATTTT
TRBV7-6	-	TRBJ2-6	-	CASSSQLADVLTF	TGTGCCAGCAGCTCCCAACTGGCCGACGTCCTGACTTTC
TRBV5-6	-	TRBJ2-1	-	CASSLVPGMSHEQFF	TGTGCCAGCAGCTTGGTCCCAGGTATGTCTCACGAGCAGTTCTTC
TRBV6-6	-	TRBJ1-1	-	CASSYSGPLNTEAFF	TGTGCCAGCAGTTATTCGGGGCCACTGAACACTGAAGCTTTCTTT
TRBV7-9	once	TRBJ1-4	-	CASSLVKRANEKLFF	TGTGCCAGCAGCTTAGTAAAACGGGCGAATGAAAAACTGTTTTTT
TRBV27	-	TRBJ2-7	TRBD2	CASNSTPGLVCEQYF	TGTGCCAGCAACTCAACTCCGGGACTAGTCTGCGAGCAGTACTTC
TRBV18	few	TRBJ2-7	-	CASSPAGYEQYF	TGTGCCAGCTCACCTGCGGGTTACGAGCAGTACTTC
TRBV2	-	TRBJ2-3	-	CASGSGPSTDTQYF	TGTGCCAGCGGTTCGGGTCCTAGCACAGATACGCAGTATTTT
TRBV6-1	few	TRBJ2-4	TRBD1	CASSLTGGNIQYF	TGTGCCAGCAGTTTAACAGGGGGGAACATTCAGTACTTC
TRBV4-2	-	TRBJ2-1	TRBD2	CASSQGLAGMQFF	TGTGCCAGCAGCCAGGGACTAGCGGGGATGCAGTTCTTC
TRBV7-9	-	TRBJ1-5	TRBD1	CASSETGIRNQPQHF	TGTGCCAGCAGCGAGACAGGGATAAGAAATCAGCCCCAGCATTTT
TRBV4-2	few	TRBJ2-4	-	CASSQVRGNIQYF	TGTGCCAGCAGCCAAGTCAGGGGCAACATTCAGTACTTC
TRBV7-8	-	TRBJ2-5	-	CASSLILRGRQETQYF	TGTGCCAGCAGCTTAATTCTTAGGGGCCGCCAAGAGACCCAGTACTTC
TRBV7-9	few	TRBJ1-6	-	CASSPGGNSPLHF	TGTGCCAGCAGCCCCGGGGGGAATTCACCCCTCCACTTT
TRBV7-6	-	TRBJ2-7	-	CASSLAAGYEQYF	TGTGCCAGCAGCTTAGCCGCAGGTTACGAGCAGTACTTC
TRBV7-9	few	TRBJ1-1	-	CASSLDGWDTEAFF	TGTGCCAGCAGCTTAGATGGTTGGGACACTGAAGCTTTCTTT
TRBV4-2	-	TRBJ2-3	-	CASSQDRKEAITDTQYF	TGTGCCAGCAGCCAAGATAGGAAGGAAGCTATCACAGATACGCAGTATTTT
TRBV2	few	TRBJ2-4	TRBD1	CASSGQGMRAKNIQYF	TGTGCCAGCAGTGGACAGGGGATGAGGGCCAAAAACATTCAGTACTTC
TRBV9	-	TRBJ2-7	TRBD1	CASSVSPGQGLNEQYF	TGTGCCAGCAGCGTTTCCCCCGGACAGGGGTTGAACGAGCAGTACTTC
TRBV19	-	TRBJ1-5	TRBD1	CASSVRTGHQPQHF	TGTGCCAGTAGTGTCCGGACAGGTCACCAGCCCCAGCATTTT
TRBV7-9	-	TRBJ1-2	TRBD1	CASSSGQDAIYGYTF	TGTGCCAGCAGCTCTGGACAGGATGCCATTTATGGCTACACCTTC
TRBV10-3	-	TRBJ2-1	TRBD2	CAISLTSGGYNEQFF	TGTGCCATCAGTCTGACTAGCGGGGGATACAATGAGCAGTTCTTC